A single sample is the source of the 5 T cell receptor beta chains below, sequenced in a study of blood T cell repertoires in COVID-19. Measured with immunoSEQ multiplex PCR; TCRdb has only the in-frame clones, and not every one. Of about 250,000 clones in the sample, roughly four fifths are singletons; the top ten hold approximately 3.6%. The source material was PBMCs or T cells enriched from blood (not recorded which). The receptors were sampled from a man aged 45-60 years who had recovered from COVID-19.

To note about this clone: The sample carries other DNA sequences with the same CDR3. The chain recombines TRBV7-9 with TRBJ2-1, with D possibly matching TRBD1 (5 bases). CDR3 length: 13 residues. The V end lost 1 base, the J end lost 6 bases, and 7 bases lay between the germline ends. Germline CDR1 reads SEHNR; CDR2 reads FQNEAQ (reference sequence). The CDR3 is CASSLEGPNEQFF. The CDR3 DNA follows: TGTGCCAGCAGCTTAGAGGGGCCCAATGAGCAGTTCTTC.

The rearrangement joins TRBV7-6 to TRBJ2-7; 9 positions match TRBD1. This CDR3 spans 15 amino acids. Germline V lookup: CDR1 SGHVS, CDR2 FNYEAQ. Trimming cost V 1 base and J 3 bases; bases outside gene matches: 4. CDR3 sequence: CASSLVQGADYEQYF. In nucleotides, the CDR3 is TGTGCCAGCAGCTTAGTACAGGGGGCCGACTACGAGCAGTACTTC.

The chain combines TRBV3-1 (or the pseudogene TRBV3-2) with TRBJ2-1, with 8 bases matching TRBD2. The CDR3 covers 16 residues. Germline V gene data show CDR1 as LGHDT and CDR2 as YNNKEL (reference sequence). The V gene end was trimmed by 2 bases and the J gene end by 10 bases; junction bases not matched to a gene: 13. The CDR3 sequence: CASSQSPGLEIGEQFF. CDR3 nucleotides: TGTGCCAGCAGCCAATCTCCGGGACTAGAGATTGGCGAGCAGTTCTTC.

This chain links TRBV5-4 with TRBJ1-1; TRBD1 might be the D (6 bases). The CDR3 is made up of 13 amino acids. The germline V and J ends were trimmed by 5 bases and 5 bases, with 13 bases remaining between them. Germline V gene data show CDR1 as SGHNT and CDR2 as YYREEE (reference sequence). The CDR3 bases are TGTGCCAGCAGAGATACAGGGTGGACTGAAGCTTTCTTT. This encodes CASRDTGWTEAFF.

This clone showed up just a few times. The rearrangement links TRBV11-1 to TRBJ2-1; a possible D gene is TRBD2 (5 bases). The germline V and J ends were trimmed by 7 bases and 4 bases, with 14 bases remaining between them. Germline values: CDR1 SGHAT, CDR2 FQDESV (reference sequence). The CDR3 runs 14 residues. The CDR3 here is CASTPPGLYNEQFF. The DNA for the CDR3 is TGTGCCAGCACCCCACCAGGACTTTACAATGAGCAGTTCTTC.